The rows below give T cell receptor beta chains drawn from one sample of a study of OX40 agonist ivuxolimab in advanced cancers. The data were produced by immunoSEQ multiplex PCR, yet TCRdb's version contains in-frame clones alone and is incomplete. The sample holds over 85,000 clones; more than 85% are singletons and the top ten take around 0.25%. The sample here was CD4+ or CD8+ T cells sorted from blood, taken in a trial of the OX40 agonist ivuxolimab. These receptors all stem from an adult with an advanced solid tumor such as melanoma, head and neck, liver or kidney cancer. CDR3s include the opening cysteine and the closing phenylalanine or tryptophan. Fields, in order: CDR3 protein, CDR3 DNA, CDR3 length, clone size, V gene, D gene, J gene. The D gene is left open where the match is weak. Clone size is stated in some rows and not others, as once, few, many or a class when expanded.

CDR3: CATRGVSPGRVFF
DNA: TGTGCCACCAGAGGGGTTTCCCCCGGTCGGGTGTTCTTC
length: 13
size: .
V: TRBV11-1
D: .
J: TRBJ2-1

CDR3: CASSSGQMYGYTF
DNA: TGTGCCAGCAGTTCGGGACAAATGTATGGCTACACCTTC
length: 13
size: .
V: TRBV6-6
D: .
J: TRBJ1-2

CDR3: CASSLAGGNTEAFF
DNA: TGTGCCAGCAGCTTGGCCGGAGGAAACACTGAAGCTTTCTTT
length: 14
size: few
V: TRBV5-4
D: .
J: TRBJ1-1

CDR3: CATAKLANTGELFF
DNA: TGTGCCACCGCGAAACTAGCGAACACCGGGGAGCTGTTTTTT
length: 14
size: .
V: TRBV6-4
D: .
J: TRBJ2-2

CDR3: CASSLGGGGYTF
DNA: TGTGCCAGCAGTTTGGGGGGCGGTGGCTACACCTTC
length: 12
size: .
V: TRBV28
D: .
J: TRBJ1-2

CDR3: CASSLNGQAGTEAFF
DNA: TGTGCCAGCAGCTTAAATGGGCAGGCGGGCACTGAAGCTTTCTTT
length: 15
size: .
V: TRBV7-9
D: .
J: TRBJ1-1

CDR3: CATSWEPQHF
DNA: TGTGCCACCAGTTGGGAGCCCCAGCATTTT
length: 10
size: .
V: TRBV6-6
D: .
J: TRBJ1-5

CDR3: CASSMQGWGTLPPGANVLTF
DNA: TGTGCCAGTAGTATGCAGGGATGGGGCACCTTGCCCCCTGGGGCCAACGTCCTGACTTTC
length: 20
size: .
V: TRBV19
D: .
J: TRBJ2-6

CDR3: CASALGGVDTQYF
DNA: TGTGCCAGCGCCTTAGGAGGGGTAGATACGCAGTATTTT
length: 13
size: .
V: TRBV25-1
D: .
J: TRBJ2-3

CDR3: CASSSDRGNTEAFF
DNA: TGTGCCAGCAGCTCTGACAGGGGGAACACTGAAGCTTTCTTT
length: 14
size: .
V: TRBV7-2
D: TRBD1
J: TRBJ1-1

CDR3: CASSRRTGNTGELFF
DNA: TGTGCTAGCAGCCGTAGGACAGGGAACACCGGGGAGCTGTTTTTT
length: 15
size: .
V: TRBV7-7
D: TRBD1
J: TRBJ2-2

CDR3: CASSPPGETQYF
DNA: TGCGCCAGCTCACCCCCGGGGGAGACCCAGTACTTC
length: 12
size: once
V: TRBV5-1
D: .
J: TRBJ2-5

CDR3: CAWNLGYRSYGYTF
DNA: TGTGCCTGGAATCTTGGTTACAGGAGCTATGGCTACACCTTC
length: 14
size: .
V: TRBV30
D: .
J: TRBJ1-2

CDR3: CRARQNTEAFF
DNA: TGCAGAGCAAGACAGAACACTGAAGCTTTCTTT
length: 11
size: .
V: TRBV20-1
D: .
J: TRBJ1-1

CDR3: CASSPTNEKLFF
DNA: TGTGCCAGCAGTCCAACTAATGAAAAACTGTTTTTT
length: 12
size: few
V: TRBV28
D: .
J: TRBJ1-4

CDR3: CASSSKRQGGYGYTF
DNA: TGTGCCAGCAGCTCGAAAAGGCAGGGGGGGTATGGCTACACCTTC
length: 15
size: .
V: TRBV5-4
D: TRBD1
J: TRBJ1-2

CDR3: CASSVAAGHSGNTIYF
DNA: TGTGCCAGCAGCGTAGCCGCGGGCCACTCTGGAAACACCATATATTTT
length: 16
size: .
V: TRBV9
D: .
J: TRBJ1-3

CDR3: CSVGTSGIDNEQFF
DNA: TGCAGCGTTGGCACTAGCGGGATCGACAATGAGCAGTTCTTC
length: 14
size: .
V: TRBV29-1
D: TRBD2
J: TRBJ2-1

CDR3: CASSQNRDTLNQPQHF
DNA: TGTGCCAGCAGCCAGAACCGGGACACGCTCAATCAGCCCCAGCATTTT
length: 16
size: once
V: TRBV4-2
D: .
J: TRBJ1-5

CDR3: CATSRDQKSEAFF
DNA: TGTGCCACCAGCAGAGATCAGAAGAGCGAAGCTTTCTTT
length: 13
size: once
V: TRBV15
D: .
J: TRBJ1-1

CDR3: CASSRRAGEDYGYTF
DNA: TGCGCCAGCAGCCGAAGGGCAGGCGAAGACTATGGCTACACCTTC
length: 15
size: .
V: TRBV4-1
D: .
J: TRBJ1-2

CDR3: CASSIDRKGDSPLHF
DNA: TGTGCCAGTAGTATAGATCGAAAAGGGGATTCACCCCTCCACTTT
length: 15
size: .
V: TRBV19
D: .
J: TRBJ1-6

CDR3: CASSLAGGEYNEQFF
DNA: TGCGCCAGCAGCTTGGCAGGGGGCGAATACAATGAGCAGTTCTTC
length: 15
size: .
V: TRBV5-1
D: TRBD1
J: TRBJ2-1

CDR3: CASSLGTGGRYEQYF
DNA: TGTGCCAGCAGTTTAGGGACAGGGGGCAGATACGAGCAGTACTTC
length: 15
size: .
V: TRBV28
D: TRBD1
J: TRBJ2-7

CDR3: CASSSNSGNQPQHF
DNA: TGTGCCAGCAGTTCTAACTCCGGCAATCAGCCCCAGCATTTT
length: 14
size: .
V: TRBV2
D: .
J: TRBJ1-5

CDR3: CASSLAPISPLHF
DNA: TGTGCCAGTAGCTTAGCCCCGATATCACCCCTCCACTTT
length: 13
size: .
V: TRBV19
D: .
J: TRBJ1-6

CDR3: CASSYRGGGASDTQYF
DNA: TGTGCCAGCAGTTACCGGGGCGGGGGGGCCTCAGATACGCAGTATTTT
length: 16
size: .
V: TRBV6-5
D: TRBD2
J: TRBJ2-3

CDR3: CASSLAGTKEEKLFF
DNA: TGCGCCAGCAGCTTGGCCGGGACCAAAGAAGAAAAACTGTTTTTT
length: 15
size: .
V: TRBV5-1
D: .
J: TRBJ1-4

CDR3: CASTDGKGNTIYF
DNA: TGTGCCAGCACGGACGGGAAAGGAAACACCATATATTTT
length: 13
size: .
V: TRBV2
D: .
J: TRBJ1-3

CDR3: CASSQGGRGGSSPLHF
DNA: TGTGCCAGCAGCCAAGGAGGTCGGGGGGGTAGTTCACCCCTCCACTTT
length: 16
size: .
V: TRBV14
D: .
J: TRBJ1-6

CDR3: CASSPRTGVYKDTEAFF
DNA: TGTGCCAGCAGCCCAAGGACAGGGGTCTATAAGGACACTGAAGCTTTCTTT
length: 17
size: .
V: TRBV7-6
D: TRBD1
J: TRBJ1-1

CDR3: CASRAWGGQPQHF
DNA: TGTGCCAGCAGGGCTTGGGGGGGACAGCCCCAGCATTTT
length: 13
size: .
V: TRBV6-5
D: .
J: TRBJ1-5